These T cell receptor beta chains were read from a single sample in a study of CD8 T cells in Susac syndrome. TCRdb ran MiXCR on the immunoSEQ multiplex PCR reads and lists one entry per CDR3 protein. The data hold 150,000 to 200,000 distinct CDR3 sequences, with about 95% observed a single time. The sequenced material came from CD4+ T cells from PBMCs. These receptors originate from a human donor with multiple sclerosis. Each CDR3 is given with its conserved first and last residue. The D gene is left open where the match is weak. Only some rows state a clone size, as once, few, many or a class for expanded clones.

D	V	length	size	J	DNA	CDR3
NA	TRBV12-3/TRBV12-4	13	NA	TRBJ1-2	TGTGCCAGCAACTCTGGCTTGGATAGGGACTACACCTTC	CASNSGLDRDYTF
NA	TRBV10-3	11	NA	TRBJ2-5	TGTGCCATCGGGGGTAGGGAGACCCAGTACTTC	CAIGGRETQYF
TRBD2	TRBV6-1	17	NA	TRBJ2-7	TGTGCCAGCAGTGGCACTCGGGGGGGATCGGGCTCCTACGAGCAGTACTTC	CASSGTRGGSGSYEQYF
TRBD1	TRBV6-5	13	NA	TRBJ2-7	TGTGCCAGCAGGAGACAGGGTTTTTACGAGCAGTACTTC	CASRRQGFYEQYF
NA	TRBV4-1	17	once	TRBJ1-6	TGCGCCAGCAGCCAGGCAACGGTGGGCTCCTATAATTCACCCCTCCACTTT	CASSQATVGSYNSPLHF
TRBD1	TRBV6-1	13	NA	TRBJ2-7	TGTGCCAGCAGTCGGGACAGGGGGCGCGAGCAGTACTTC	CASSRDRGREQYF
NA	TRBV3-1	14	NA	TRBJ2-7	TGTGCCAGCAGCCAAGGAACAGCGGGTCGAGAGCAGTACTTC	CASSQGTAGREQYF
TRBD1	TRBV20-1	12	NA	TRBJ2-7	TGCAGTGCAACGGACAGGGGCGACGAGCAGTACTTC	CSATDRGDEQYF
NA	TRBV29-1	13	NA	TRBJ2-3	TGCAGCGTGACCGGACCGAGCACAGATACGCAGTATTTT	CSVTGPSTDTQYF
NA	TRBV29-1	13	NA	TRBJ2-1	TGCAGCGTTAGCTCCCTTACCTACAATGAGCAGTTCTTC	CSVSSLTYNEQFF
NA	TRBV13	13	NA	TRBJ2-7	TGTGCCAGCTCGGGGCCGGGACTCTACGAGCAGTACTTC	CASSGPGLYEQYF
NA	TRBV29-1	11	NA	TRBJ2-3	TGCAGCGTGGACCCGGCAGATACGCAGTATTTT	CSVDPADTQYF
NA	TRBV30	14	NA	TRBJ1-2	TGTGCCTGGAGTGTACTTTGGGGATACTATGGCTACACCTTC	CAWSVLWGYYGYTF
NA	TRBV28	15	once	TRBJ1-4	TGTGCCAGCAGTAATCCTACACTGCCTTTGGAAAAACTGTTTTTT	CASSNPTLPLEKLFF
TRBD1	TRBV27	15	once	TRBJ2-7	TGTGCCAGCAGGCCCCACGGGACAGGGGGGTCCGAGCAGTACTTC	CASRPHGTGGSEQYF
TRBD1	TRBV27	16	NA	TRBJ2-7	TGTGCCAGCAGTTTCACCCGTGGGACAGGGTTGATCGAGCAGTACTTC	CASSFTRGTGLIEQYF
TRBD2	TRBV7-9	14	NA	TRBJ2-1	TGTGCCAGCAGCCCCGCTTGGGGGGGCAATGAGCAGTTCTTC	CASSPAWGGNEQFF
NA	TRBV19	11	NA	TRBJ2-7	TGTGCCAGGGGGGGTCCGCACGAGCAGTACTTC	CARGGPHEQYF
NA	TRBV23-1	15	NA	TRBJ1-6	TGCGCCAACGTAGGGAGGGGAAAGGGAACTTCACCCCTCCACTTT	CANVGRGKGTSPLHF
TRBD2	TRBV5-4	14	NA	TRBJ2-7	TGTGCCAGCAGACGGACTAGCGGGAGTTACGAGCAGTACTTC	CASRRTSGSYEQYF